These 22 T cell receptor beta chains originate from one sample sequenced in a study of molecular identifiers for immune sequencing clone quantification. TCRdb itself ran the PCR reads through MiXCR, one entry per CDR3 protein. The data contain tens of thousands of distinct CDR3 sequences, roughly 17% of them singletons. The sequencing sample was made of naive CD8+ T cells from blood, with Jurkat cell RNA spiked in. Subset described: FACS-sorted CD8+CD4-CCR7+CD45RA+ naive T cells. The receptors shown here come from a human donor in good health. Some libraries in this study had Jurkat cell RNA spiked in.

On this clonotype itself: A read error may explain this, as a much larger clone is one base away. The chain joins TRBV7-2 to TRBJ1-5, with D hard to call. The CDR3 has 13 amino acids. Germline CDR1 is SGHTA and CDR2 is FQGNSA. V lost 4 bases, J lost 6 bases, and 10 bases lay in between. The CDR3 coding sequence is TGTGCCAGCAGCTCAAGTCCAGCTCAGCCCCAGCATTTT. It specifies CASSSSPAQPQHF.

This clonotype was recorded once. One base away lies a much larger clone, so this may be a sequencing read error. This sequence joins TRBV28 and TRBJ2-7; D may be TRBD2 (5 bases). CDR1 is MDHEN and CDR2 is SYDVKM in the germline V gene. The CDR3 runs 14 residues. Trimming took 5 bases from V and 5 from J, leaving 16 bases between them. CDR3 protein: CASSAELMRDEQYV. The DNA of the CDR3 is TGTGCCAGCAGTGCAGAGCTTATGCGGGACGAGCAGTACGTC.

This clonotype was picked up many times. This chain links TRBV20-1 with TRBJ1-2, with no clear D. Trimming removed 4 bases at V and 3 bases at J, with 9 bases between. From germline, CDR1 is DFQATT and CDR2 SNEGSKA (reference sequence). The CDR3 length is 12 residues. This chain's CDR3 is CSAILDDYGYTF. DNA for the CDR3: TGCAGTGCTATACTGGACGACTATGGCTACACCTTC.

This clonotype was found a few times. This may be a read error: a much more frequent sequence differs by one nucleotide. The chain couples TRBV30 to TRBJ2-3, with D possibly called TRBD1 or TRBD2 (5 bases each). This CDR3 comprises 14 residues. Germline CDR1 reads GTSNPN; CDR2 reads SVGIG (reference sequence). CDR3 coding DNA: TGTGCCTGGAGCGAGGGTAGGGGCACAGATATGCAGTATTTT. Amino acids: CAWSEGRGTDMQYF. The complete variable domain, with remaining parts taken from reference TRBV30 and TRBJ2-3, reads SQTIHQWPATLVQPVGSPLSLECTVEGTSNPNLYWYRQAAGRGLQLLFYSVGIGQISSEVPQNLSASRPQDRQFILSSKKLLLSDSGFYLCAWSEGRGTDMQYFGPGTRLTVL.

Of note for this clonotype: This may be a read error, as it is one base from a much larger clone. The chain links TRBV12-3 or TRBV12-4 to TRBJ2-7; D perhaps matches TRBD1 (6 bases). This CDR3 contains 16 residues. Here the CDR3 DNA reads TGTGCCCGCAGTTTCCCGCCATCTGGACAGCCCTACGAGCAGTACTTC. Amino acids: CARSFPPSGQPYEQYF.

The J gene is TRBJ1-5, the V gene TRBV28; tentatively, D is TRBD1 (5 bases). Per germline, CDR1 MDHEN and CDR2 SYDVKM. The V end lost 6 bases, the J end lost 0 bases, and 9 bases lay between the germline ends. The CDR3 is 14 residues long. CDR3 region: CASRLGVSNQPQHF. CDR3 coding DNA: TGTGCCAGCAGATTAGGGGTTAGCAATCAGCCCCAGCATTTT.

This clonotype was picked up many times. This sequence joins TRBV19 and TRBJ2-7, with 14 bases fitting TRBD2. V trimming: 5 bases; J trimming: 4 bases; junction bases outside the gene matches: 4. The CDR3 length is 15 residues. CDR1 and CDR2 from the germline V gene are LNHDA and SQIVND (reference sequence). CDR3 sequence reads: CASSPGLAGVYEQYF. CDR3 nucleotide sequence: TGTGCCAGTAGTCCGGGACTAGCGGGAGTTTACGAGCAGTACTTC. Full variable domain (missing parts from reference TRBV19 and TRBJ2-7): DGGITQSPKYLFRKEGQNVTLSCEQNLNHDAMYWYRQDPGQGLRLIYYSQIVNDFQKGDIAEGYSVSREKKESFPLTVTSAQKNPTAFYLCASSPGLAGVYEQYFGPGTRLTVT.

Worth noting for this clonotype: Just one base apart from a much larger clone, this may be a read error. This chain's CDR3 is CDSSLLAASYNEQFF. The CDR3 coding sequence is TGTGACAGCAGCTTACTTGCAGCCTCCTACAATGAGCAGTTCTTC. The chain uses TRBV11-2 and TRBJ2-1; D not resolved. This CDR3 spans 15 amino acids. Germline V gene data show CDR1 as SGHAT and CDR2 as FQNNGV.

The chain uses TRBV20-1 and TRBJ2-2; D not certain. Trimming removed 0 bases at V and 3 bases at J, with 11 bases between. Per germline, CDR1 DFQATT and CDR2 SNEGSKA (reference sequence). The CDR3 totals 15 residues. The CDR3 DNA is TGCAGTGCTAGAGATTTTGGCTCGTACACCGGGGAGCTGTTTTTT. The encoded protein is CSARDFGSYTGELFF.

This chain connects TRBV5-6 to TRBJ2-7; 7 bases are shared with TRBD2. The J segment lost 6 bases and the V segment lost 8 bases, leaving 5 bases of the junction unmatched. The germline CDR1 and CDR2 sequences are SGHDT and YYEEEE. This CDR3 has 11 amino acids. CDR3 residues: CASGPGGEQYF. The CDR3 DNA sequence: TGTGCCAGTGGACCGGGAGGCGAGCAGTACTTC.

This clonotype was counted ten times or more. The V call is TRBV11-2, the J call TRBJ2-7; TRBD2 aligns across 8 bases. Germline loops: CDR1 SGHAT, CDR2 FQNNGV. CDR3 length equals 16 residues. V lost 5 bases, J lost 0 bases, and 9 bases stayed unmatched. CDR3 residues: CASSHRTREVSYEQYF. The CDR3 nucleotides read TGTGCCAGCAGCCATCGGACGCGGGAGGTCTCCTACGAGCAGTACTTC.

Remarks on this clonotype: It may be a read error: a sequence one base away is much more abundant. The chain couples TRBV12-5 to TRBJ1-2, with D tentatively TRBD1 (6 bases). Per the germline V gene, CDR1 is LGHNT and CDR2 is FRNRAP. The CDR3 spans 14 residues. The V and J ends lost 1 base and 8 bases respectively, with 14 bases between them. The CDR3 reads CASGLEAGVRGYTF. In DNA, the CDR3 is TGTGCTAGTGGTTTGGAAGCAGGGGTTCGAGGCTACACCTTC.

This clonotype was observed at least ten times. The chain recombines TRBV19 with TRBJ2-7; 8 nucleotides match TRBD2. Unmatched junction bases numbered 8, after V lost 10 bases and J lost 3 bases. Looked up from germline, CDR1 is LNHDA and CDR2 is SQIVND (reference sequence). CDR3 length equals 13 residues. The CDR3 region has the DNA TGTGCCACCGCGGGGGGCGACCACTACGAGCAGTACTTC. Protein product: CATAGGDHYEQYF.

Comment on this clonotype: A read error is likely, as this CDR3 ends without the conserved phenylalanine or tryptophan. The chain's CDR3 is CASSYPPGTAPYEQYL. In DNA, the CDR3 is TGTGCCAGCAGTTATCCCCCCGGGACAGCACCCTACGAGCAGTACCTC. V is TRBV6-9 and J is TRBJ2-7, with 7 positions matching TRBD1. The CDR3 has 16 amino acids. The junction had 9 bases not matched to a gene; V was cut back by 2 bases and J by 2 bases. Germline V gives CDR1 MNHGY, CDR2 SVAAGI.

The chain carries TRBV19 and TRBJ2-1; D might be TRBD1 (6 bases). The V end was cut by 3 bases, the J end by 6 bases, with 12 bases between. This CDR3 spans 14 amino acids. The germline gives CDR1 LNHDA, CDR2 SQIVND (reference sequence). Written as DNA, the CDR3 is TGTGCCAGTAGTATTTGGGACACGAGCAATGAGCAGTTCTTC. Protein sequence: CASSIWDTSNEQFF. Looking up the rest from reference TRBV19 and TRBJ2-1 gives the full variable domain: DGGITQSPKYLFRKEGQNVTLSCEQNLNHDAMYWYRQDPGQGLRLIYYSQIVNDFQKGDIAEGYSVSREKKESFPLTVTSAQKNPTAFYLCASSIWDTSNEQFFGPGTRLTVL.

This sequence joins TRBV6-5 and TRBJ2-5; TRBD2 aligns across 9 bases. The CDR3 has 14 residues. With 10 bases clipped from V and 4 bases from J, the junction kept 10 bases outside the gene matches. Per the germline V gene, CDR1 is MNHEY and CDR2 is SVGAGI. The CDR3 nucleotides read TGTGCCACCGCCTGGGCGGGAGGGCTAGAGACCCAGTACTTC. Translation gives CATAWAGGLETQYF.

For this clonotype: This clone may be a read error of a much larger clone one base away. The V gene is TRBV7-2, the J gene TRBJ1-1, with D uncertain. This CDR3 is built from 15 residues. Per germline, CDR1 SGHTA and CDR2 FQGNSA. The CDR3 region is CASSLVLLPGTEALF. The CDR3 DNA is TGTGCCAGCAGCTTAGTGCTACTTCCTGGCACTGAAGCTCTCTTT.

A few counts support this clonotype. This clone may be a read error of a much larger clone one base away. The chain carries TRBV14 and TRBJ2-1; 8 bases agree with TRBD1. CDR1 and CDR2 (germline): SGHDN, FVKESK. V was pared by 6 bases and J by 8 bases, with 6 bases of the junction left unmatched. CDR3 size: 13 residues. DNA for the CDR3: TGTGCCAGCAGGGGGGACAGGTACGATGAGCAGTTCTTC. Its protein is CASRGDRYDEQFF.

This clonotype was picked up a small number of times. The chain is built from TRBV20-1 and TRBJ2-7, with D possibly being TRBD2 (6 bases). The germline CDR1 and CDR2 sequences are DFQATT and SNEGSKA (reference sequence). This CDR3 has 15 residues. CDR3 residues: CSGHNGGDGSYEQYF. CDR3 nucleotides: TGCAGCGGACACAATGGAGGTGACGGGAGTTACGAGCAGTACTTC.

This clonotype was seen a handful of times. The chain couples TRBV4-1 to TRBJ2-1; D unclear. Between the trimmed V and J ends, which lost 5 bases and 10 bases, there was a span of 15 bases. The CDR3 runs 13 residues. Germline V gene lookup returns CDR1 MGHRA and CDR2 YSYEKL. The CDR3 reads CASSKPSVPEQFF. The CDR3 DNA follows: TGCGCCAGCAGCAAACCTTCCGTACCCGAGCAGTTCTTC.

This clonotype was counted between two and nine times. The junction departs from germline at one end; a sequencing error may be responsible. The rearrangement uses TRBV9 and TRBJ1-1; D unclear. The CDR3 sequence is 15 residues long. Germline V gene data show CDR1 as SGDLS and CDR2 as YYNGEE. CDR3 loop: CASSVDGGVGTEALF. DNA for the CDR3: TGTGCCAGCAGCGTAGATGGAGGAGTTGGCACTGAAGCTCTCTTT. Supplemented by reference TRBV9 and TRBJ1-1, the full variable domain reads DSGVTQTPKHLITATGQRVTLRCSPRSGDLSVYWYQQSLDQGLQFLIQYYNGEERAKGNILERFSAQQFPDLHSELNLSSLELGDSALYFCASSVDGGVGTEALFGQGTRLTVV.

Points on this clonotype: This sequence may be a read error, since a much larger clone differs from it by one base. The chain is built from TRBV7-9 and TRBJ2-7; D is unresolved. Trimming pared 5 bases from V and 2 bases from J, leaving 13 bases between. The CDR3 has 14 residues. CDR1 is SEHNR, CDR2 FQNEAQ, per germline (reference sequence). The CDR3 DNA reads as TGTGCCAGCAGCCCCGCCAGACTCCCCTACGAGCAGTACTTC. This gives the protein CASSPARLPYEQYF.